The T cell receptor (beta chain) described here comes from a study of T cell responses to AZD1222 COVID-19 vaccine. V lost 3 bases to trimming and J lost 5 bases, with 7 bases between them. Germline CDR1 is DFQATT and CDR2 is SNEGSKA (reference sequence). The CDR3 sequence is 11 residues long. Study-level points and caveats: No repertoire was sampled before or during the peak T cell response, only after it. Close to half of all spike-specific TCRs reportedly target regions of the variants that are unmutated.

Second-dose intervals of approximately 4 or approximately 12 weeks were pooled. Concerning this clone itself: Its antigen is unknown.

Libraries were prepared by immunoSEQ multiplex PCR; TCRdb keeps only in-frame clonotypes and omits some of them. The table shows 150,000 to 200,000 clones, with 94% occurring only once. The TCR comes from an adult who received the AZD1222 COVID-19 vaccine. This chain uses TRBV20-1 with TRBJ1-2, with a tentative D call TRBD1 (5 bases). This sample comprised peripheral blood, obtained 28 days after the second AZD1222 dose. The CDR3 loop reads CSARPGYGYTF. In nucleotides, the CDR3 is TGCAGTGCTAGGCCAGGGTATGGCTACACCTTC.